Included here is one T cell receptor beta chain sequence, with context. CDR1 and CDR2 from the germline V gene are DFQATT and SNEGSKA (reference sequence). This CDR3 has 11 residues. Trimming removed 5 bases from V and 2 bases from J, with 4 bases in between. The data were obtained in a study of blood T cell repertoires in COVID-19. Per the original data handling: Reference gene primer amplification gave nucleated cell count estimates. Here immunoSEQ multiplex PCR was the method, and the copy in TCRdb shows in-frame clones only, minus some. The DNA gave D and trimming, while V, J and clone size come from that table. The sample contains about 120,000 clones, about 78% of which appear only once.

The TCR sequence derives from a man between 65 and 85 years old with acute or convalescent COVID-19. The chain employs TRBV20-1 and TRBJ2-1; D ambiguous. The sequenced sample consisted of peripheral blood. The CDR3 sequence is CSAEAYNEQFF. The CDR3 coding sequence is TGCAGTGCTGAGGCCTACAATGAGCAGTTCTTC.